Listed here are 18 T cell receptor beta chains from one sample, sequenced in a study of molecular identifiers for immune sequencing clone quantification. TCRdb ran MiXCR on the PCR reads and lists one entry per CDR3 protein. The repertoire consists of approximately 630,000 distinct CDR3 sequences, with 25% occurring once and the leading ten covering approximately 0.75%. Sequencing input: naive CD8+ T cells from blood, with Jurkat cell RNA spiked in. Subset reported: FACS-sorted CD8+CD4-CCR7+CD45RA+ naive T cells. All receptors come from a human donor in good health. Some libraries in this study had Jurkat cell RNA spiked in.

In this sample, this clonotype turned up a few times. The V gene is TRBV3-1, the J gene TRBJ2-5; D unresolved. The CDR3 runs to 13 residues. Germline CDR1 reads LGHDT; CDR2 reads YNNKEL (reference sequence). Trimming removed 5 bases at V and 2 bases at J, with 9 bases between. The CDR3 loop reads CASSDDGQETQYF. CDR3 bases: TGTGCCAGCAGCGACGACGGTCAAGAGACCCAGTACTTC.

This clonotype was seen ten or more times. The chain recombines TRBV4-1 with TRBJ1-5; 7 nucleotides align to TRBD1. Germline CDR1 reads MGHRA; CDR2 reads YSYEKL. The ends lost 3 bases at V and 3 bases at J; junction bases unmatched: 5. The CDR3 is 15 amino acids. CDR3 bases: TGCGCCAGCAGCCACGGACAGGACGACAATCAGCCCCAGCATTTT. Translating gives CASSHGQDDNQPQHF.

This clonotype occurred many times. The chain combines TRBV10-1 with TRBJ2-3; D gene ambiguous. The CDR3 has 14 amino acids. The germline CDR1 and CDR2 sequences are WNHNN and SYGVQD (reference sequence). V gave up 4 bases and J gave up 6 bases, with 14 bases separating them. The DNA of the CDR3 is TGCGCCAGCAGTGGTGCGAAGGCCTCGGATACGCAGTATTTT. This codes for CASSGAKASDTQYF.

A note on this clonotype: Relative to the germline gene, one junction end is altered; a read error may explain this. The V call is TRBV6-6, the J call TRBJ1-5; D is undetermined. This CDR3 is built from 13 residues. Germline V lookup: CDR1 MNHNY, CDR2 SVGAGI (reference sequence). Here the CDR3 reads CVSSCSSLQPQHF. Written as DNA, the CDR3 is TGTGTCAGCAGTTGCTCGAGCCTTCAGCCCCAGCATTTT.

This clonotype was observed many times. The chain couples TRBV4-3 to TRBJ2-7; TRBD2 matches at 8 bases. This CDR3 has 18 residues. J gave up 3 bases and V 1 base, and 14 bases lay outside the gene matches. Germline CDR1 reads LGHNA; CDR2 reads YSLEER. CDR3 nucleotides: TGCGCCAGCAGCCAAGCAGTGGAAGAAGCGGGGGAGGGCTACGAGCAGTACTTC. This gives the protein CASSQAVEEAGEGYEQYF.

DNA of the CDR3: TGTGCCAGCAGTTGGGACGGAATTAATCAGCCCCAGCATTTT. Protein product: CASSWDGINQPQHF. The gene calls are TRBV6-2 or TRBV6-3 and TRBJ1-5; D perhaps matches TRBD1 (5 bases). This CDR3 has 14 amino acids. CDR1 is MNHEY and CDR2 is SVGEGT in the germline V gene. With 4 bases removed from V and 4 bases from J, the gap between germline ends came to 11 bases.

This clonotype was recorded at least ten times. The CDR3 reads CASSLEGGSQPQHF. Written as DNA, the CDR3 is TGCGCCAGCAGCTTGGAGGGAGGGAGTCAGCCCCAGCATTTT. The gene calls are TRBV5-1 and TRBJ1-5; D gene ambiguous. Germline CDR1 SGHRS, CDR2 YFSETQ. V was cut by 0 bases and J by 6 bases, with 10 bases left in between. This CDR3 contains 14 residues.

A note on this clonotype: This could be a read error, since a much larger clone is one nucleotide away. The chain recombines TRBV21-1 with TRBJ2-5. TRBV21-1 is annotated as a pseudogene. The CDR3 covers 11 residues. CDR3 nucleotides: TGTGCCAGCGGCAAACCAGAGACCCAGTACTTC. Translating gives CASGKPETQYF.

Of note for this clonotype: Because the CDR3 is missing its conserved closing phenylalanine or tryptophan, this is likely a read error. CDR3 in DNA: TGTGCCTGGGGGGAAATGAACACTGAAGCTTTCCTT. Protein sequence: CAWGEMNTEAFL. The chain combines TRBV30 with TRBJ1-1; D remains ambiguous. The V gene lost 5 bases and the J gene lost 0 bases, with 7 bases spanning the gap. CDR3 length: 12 amino acids. CDR1 and CDR2 (germline): GTSNPN, SVGIG (reference sequence).

This clonotype was recorded many times. This rearrangement joins TRBV29-1 to TRBJ2-2; D gene uncertain. Germline CDR1 reads SQVTM; CDR2 reads ANQGSEA. The CDR3 covers 11 residues. The ends were cut back, 4 bases at V and 7 bases at J, with 7 bases in the middle. The CDR3 reads CSVVSGGELFF. CDR3 nucleotides: TGCAGCGTTGTGTCAGGCGGGGAGCTGTTTTTT.

The chain is built from TRBV27 and TRBJ1-2; tentatively, D is TRBD1 (5 bases). Trimming left V 3 bases short and J 5 bases short, with 10 bases between. The CDR3 extends over 13 amino acids. Germline lookup yields CDR1 MNHEY and CDR2 SMNVEV (reference sequence). The CDR3 region is CASSLQGEYGYTF. CDR3 in DNA: TGTGCCAGCAGTTTGCAGGGCGAATATGGCTACACCTTC.

This clonotype was seen ten or more times. The chain recombines TRBV5-6 with TRBJ1-1; tentative D call: TRBD1 (5 bases). Germline loops: CDR1 SGHDT, CDR2 YYEEEE. The CDR3 is 14 amino acids. V was pared by 3 bases and J by 0 bases, with 9 bases between. The CDR3 DNA sequence: TGTGCCAGCAGCTCGGACACCCTGAACACTGAAGCTTTCTTT. Its translation is CASSSDTLNTEAFF.

About this clonotype: A read error may be the cause here, since a much bigger clone is one base away. This chain joins TRBV7-2 and TRBJ2-5; perhaps TRBD2 as D (7 bases). CDR3 length equals 15 residues. Germline V gives CDR1 SGHTA, CDR2 FQGNSA. Here the CDR3 DNA reads TGTGCCAGCAGCCAAGGGGGAGGGATCCAAGGGACCCAGTACTTC. Translation: CASSQGGGIQGTQYF.

V usage is TRBV7-2 and J usage is TRBJ2-7; perhaps TRBD1 as D (6 bases). The CDR3 is 15 residues long. V lost 5 bases and J lost 3, with 17 bases in between. Germline V gene lookup returns CDR1 SGHTA and CDR2 FQGNSA. CDR3: CASSPWSLQGYEQYF. The CDR3 DNA sequence: TGTGCCAGCAGCCCTTGGTCGTTACAGGGCTACGAGCAGTACTTC. Full variable domain (missing parts from reference TRBV7-2 and TRBJ2-7): GAGVSQSPSNKVTEKGKDVELRCDPISGHTALYWYRQSLGQGLEFLIYFQGNSAPDKSGLPSDRFSAERTGGSVSTLTIQRTQQEDSAVYLCASSPWSLQGYEQYFGPGTRLTVT.

This clonotype was seen at least ten times. This chain joins TRBV6-2 or TRBV6-3 and TRBJ2-3, with D possibly called TRBD1 or TRBD2 (5 bases each). V was trimmed by 5 bases and J by 3 bases, leaving 18 bases between them. The CDR3 covers 16 residues. Germline CDR1 MNHEY, CDR2 SVGEGT. CDR3 DNA: TGTGCCAGCAGTCAAATGCAGGGAGAGGAGACAGATACGCAGTATTTT. This gives the protein CASSQMQGEETDTQYF.

This clonotype was detected many times. The chain recombines TRBV29-1 with TRBJ2-4; 8 nucleotides match TRBD1. Germline loops: CDR1 SQVTM, CDR2 ANQGSEA. This CDR3 contains 19 residues. The V and J ends lost 2 bases and 0 bases, in that order; junction bases with no gene match: 15. CDR3 loop: CSVEYSPGQGPLAKNIQYF. The CDR3 DNA sequence: TGCAGCGTTGAATACTCTCCCGGACAGGGTCCTTTAGCCAAAAACATTCAGTACTTC.

This clonotype has a count of ten or more. This chain links TRBV28 with TRBJ1-1; 7 bases agree with TRBD1. The CDR3 contains 13 residues. The junction had 14 bases not matched to a gene; V was cut back by 8 bases and J by 11 bases. Looked up from germline, CDR1 is MDHEN and CDR2 is SYDVKM. The chain's CDR3 is CASHEGQADGAFF. The CDR3 bases are TGTGCCAGCCACGAAGGACAGGCCGATGGGGCTTTCTTT.

This clonotype appeared once. The J gene is TRBJ2-5, the V gene TRBV10-2; TRBD1 or TRBD2 may be the D gene (5 bases each). V shed 0 bases and J shed 5 bases, with 10 bases lying between them. Germline V lookup: CDR1 WSHSY, CDR2 SAAADI. The CDR3 is 14 residues long. The CDR3 nucleotides read TGCGCCAGCAGTGAGTCGCGAGGGGATGAGACCCAGTACTTC. Its protein product is CASSESRGDETQYF.